This TCR beta chain was found in a study of vaccination effects on CD4 cells after COVID-19. Whole-study context: Each participant was given two doses of one vaccine (BNT162b2 or mRNA-1273). Sample donation by two convalescent patients took place 16 days and one week before vaccination. Study-level results: Infection-derived and vaccine-derived clones contracted markedly late after vaccination.

Remarks on this clone: What it binds is unknown.

After expansion with viral peptide pools in the ViraFEST assay, antigen-specific CD4+ T cells were sequenced. It was after approximately 11 days of culture that CD4+ T cells were isolated. A PCR test confirmed that the person had SARS-CoV-2 infection between March and December 2020. Germline V gene lookup returns CDR1 SNHLY and CDR2 FYNNEI. V shed 0 bases and J shed 13 bases, with 13 bases lying between them. The CDR3 runs to 13 residues. The assay was immunoSEQ multiplex PCR, and TCRdb's table has in-frame clones only and misses some. The repertoire consists of about 27,000 clones, with 60% to 80% occurring once and the leading ten covering over 15%.

The chain couples TRBV2 to TRBJ2-1; D remains unclear. Sequencing was performed on CD4+ T cells from PBMCs cultured with HCoV-NL63 spike peptides, taken before COVID-19 vaccination. The clonotype comes from a human donor who had a prior SARS-CoV-2 infection. The CDR3, as DNA: TGTGCCAGCAGTGAAGCGAGGTATGGAGCCCAGTTCTTC. Protein: CASSEARYGAQFF.